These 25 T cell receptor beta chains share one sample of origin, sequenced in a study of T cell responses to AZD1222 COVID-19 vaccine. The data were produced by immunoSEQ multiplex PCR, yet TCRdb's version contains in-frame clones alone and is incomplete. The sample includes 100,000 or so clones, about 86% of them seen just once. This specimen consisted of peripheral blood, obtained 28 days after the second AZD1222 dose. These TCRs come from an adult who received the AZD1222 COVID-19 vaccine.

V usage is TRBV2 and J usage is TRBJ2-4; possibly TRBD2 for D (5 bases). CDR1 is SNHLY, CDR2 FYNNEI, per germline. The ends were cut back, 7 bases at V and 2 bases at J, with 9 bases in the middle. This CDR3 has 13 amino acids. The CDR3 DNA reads TGTGCCAGCATGAGGGTAACCAAAAACATTCAGTACTTC. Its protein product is CASMRVTKNIQYF.

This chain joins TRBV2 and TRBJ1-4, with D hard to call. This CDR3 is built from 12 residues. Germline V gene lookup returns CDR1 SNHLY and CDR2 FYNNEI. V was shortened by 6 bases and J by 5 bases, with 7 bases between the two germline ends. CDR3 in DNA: TGTGCCAGCAGGCAGCTGAATGAAAAACTGTTTTTT. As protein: CASRQLNEKLFF.

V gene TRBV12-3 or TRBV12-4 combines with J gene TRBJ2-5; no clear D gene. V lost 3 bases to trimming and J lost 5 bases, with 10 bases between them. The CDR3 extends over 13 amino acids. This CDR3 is CASSFLRWETQYF. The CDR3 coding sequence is TGTGCCAGCAGTTTTCTCAGGTGGGAGACCCAGTACTTC.

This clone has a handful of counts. The CDR3 here is CASSSGAPSSGNTIYF. The CDR3 coding sequence is TGTGCCAGCAGTTCGGGGGCCCCAAGCTCTGGAAACACCATATATTTT. The chain employs TRBV28 and TRBJ1-3, with D tentatively TRBD1 (6 bases). Germline CDR1 MDHEN, CDR2 SYDVKM. CDR3 length equals 16 residues. V lost 4 bases and J 0 bases, leaving 13 bases between the germline ends. Full variable domain (rest looked up from reference TRBV28 and TRBJ1-3): DVKVTQSSRYLVKRTGEKVFLECVQDMDHENMFWYRQDPGLGLRLIYFSYDVKMKEKGDIPEGYSVSREKKERFSLILESASTNQTSMYLCASSSGAPSSGNTIYFGEGSWLTVV.

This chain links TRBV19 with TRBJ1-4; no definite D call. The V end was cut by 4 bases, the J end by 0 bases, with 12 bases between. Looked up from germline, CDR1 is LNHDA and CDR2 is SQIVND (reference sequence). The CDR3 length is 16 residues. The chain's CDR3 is CASSKREYTTNEKLFF. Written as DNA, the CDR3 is TGTGCCAGTAGTAAAAGGGAATATACAACTAATGAAAAACTGTTTTTT.

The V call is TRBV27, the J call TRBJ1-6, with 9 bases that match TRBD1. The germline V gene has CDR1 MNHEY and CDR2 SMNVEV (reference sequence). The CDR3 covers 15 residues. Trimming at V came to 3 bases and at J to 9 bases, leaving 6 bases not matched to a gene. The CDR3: CASSFGTGSGSPLHF. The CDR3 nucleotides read TGTGCCAGCAGTTTTGGGACAGGGTCGGGTTCACCCCTCCACTTT.

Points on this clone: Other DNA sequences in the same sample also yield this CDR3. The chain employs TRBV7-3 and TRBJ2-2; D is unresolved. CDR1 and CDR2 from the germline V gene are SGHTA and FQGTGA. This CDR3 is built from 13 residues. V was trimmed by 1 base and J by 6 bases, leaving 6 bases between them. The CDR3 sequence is CASSLRESGELFF. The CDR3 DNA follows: TGTGCCAGCAGCTTAAGAGAGTCCGGGGAGCTGTTTTTT.

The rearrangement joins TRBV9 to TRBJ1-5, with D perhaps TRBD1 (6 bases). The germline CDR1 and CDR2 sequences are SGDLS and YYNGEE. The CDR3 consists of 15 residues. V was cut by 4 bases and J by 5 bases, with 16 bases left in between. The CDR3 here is CASSPAWGQDQPQHF. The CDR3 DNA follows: TGTGCCAGCAGCCCGGCGTGGGGGCAGGATCAGCCCCAGCATTTT.

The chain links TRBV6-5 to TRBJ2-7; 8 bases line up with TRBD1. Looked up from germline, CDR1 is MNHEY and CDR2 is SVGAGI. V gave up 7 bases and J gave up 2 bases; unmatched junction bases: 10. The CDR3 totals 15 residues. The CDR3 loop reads CASTKAGQGAYEQYF. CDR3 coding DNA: TGTGCCAGCACCAAGGCCGGACAGGGAGCCTACGAGCAGTACTTC.

The DNA for the CDR3 is TGTGCCAGCAGCCAATCTTATTCTGTATTCTATGGCTACACCTTC. Translated: CASSQSYSVFYGYTF. The J gene is TRBJ1-2, the V gene TRBV4-2, with unresolved D. The CDR3 totals 15 residues. V was clipped by 2 bases and J by 4 bases, with 14 bases between them. CDR1 and CDR2 from the germline V gene are LGHNA and YNFKEQ.

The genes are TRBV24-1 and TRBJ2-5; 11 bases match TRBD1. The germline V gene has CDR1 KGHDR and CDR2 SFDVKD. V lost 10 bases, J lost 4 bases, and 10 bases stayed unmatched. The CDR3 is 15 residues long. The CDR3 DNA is TGTGCCACGAGCTTCGTAGGGACAGGGGGAGAGACCCAGTACTTC. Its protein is CATSFVGTGGETQYF.

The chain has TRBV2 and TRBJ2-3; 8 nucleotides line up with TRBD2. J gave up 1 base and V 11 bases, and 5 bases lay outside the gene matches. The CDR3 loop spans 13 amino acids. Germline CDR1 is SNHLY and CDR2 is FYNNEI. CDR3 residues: CAGSGMGTDTQYF. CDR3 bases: TGTGCCGGTAGCGGGATGGGCACAGATACGCAGTATTTT.

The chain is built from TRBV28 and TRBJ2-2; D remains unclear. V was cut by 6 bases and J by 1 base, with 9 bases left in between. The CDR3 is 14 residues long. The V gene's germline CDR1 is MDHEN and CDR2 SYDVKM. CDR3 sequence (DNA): TGTGCCAGCAGCCCCCCGCGGAACACCGGGGAGCTGTTTTTT. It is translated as CASSPPRNTGELFF.

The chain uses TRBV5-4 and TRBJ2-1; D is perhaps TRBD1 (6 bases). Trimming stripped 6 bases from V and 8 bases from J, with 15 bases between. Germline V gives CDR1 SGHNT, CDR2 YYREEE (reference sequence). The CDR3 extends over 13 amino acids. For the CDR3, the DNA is TGTGCCAGCAACCCCATGCCAGGGGATGAGCAGTTCTTC. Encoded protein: CASNPMPGDEQFF.

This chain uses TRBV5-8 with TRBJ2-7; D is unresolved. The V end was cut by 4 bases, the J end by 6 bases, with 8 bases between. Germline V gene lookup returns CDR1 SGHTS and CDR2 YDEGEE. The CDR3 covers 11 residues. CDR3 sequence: CASSGISEQYF. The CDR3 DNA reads TGTGCCAGCAGCGGGATATCCGAGCAGTACTTC.

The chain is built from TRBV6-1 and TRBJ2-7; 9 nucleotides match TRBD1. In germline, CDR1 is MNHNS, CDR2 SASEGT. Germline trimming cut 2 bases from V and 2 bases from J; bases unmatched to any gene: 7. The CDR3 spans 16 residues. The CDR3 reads CASSEWQGTGTYEQYF. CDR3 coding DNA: TGTGCCAGCAGTGAATGGCAGGGGACAGGGACCTACGAGCAGTACTTC.

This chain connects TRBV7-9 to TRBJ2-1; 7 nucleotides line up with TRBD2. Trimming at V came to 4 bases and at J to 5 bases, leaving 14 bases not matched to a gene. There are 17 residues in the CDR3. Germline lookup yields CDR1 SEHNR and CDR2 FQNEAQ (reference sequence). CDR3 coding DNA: TGTGCCAGCAGCTCGTCGCCCGCAGGGAGGGCCGACAATGAGCAGTTCTTC. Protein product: CASSSSPAGRADNEQFF.

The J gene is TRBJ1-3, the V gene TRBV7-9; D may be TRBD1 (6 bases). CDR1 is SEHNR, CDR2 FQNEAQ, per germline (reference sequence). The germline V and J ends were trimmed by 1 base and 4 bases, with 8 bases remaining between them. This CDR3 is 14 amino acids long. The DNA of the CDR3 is TGTGCCAGCAGCTTAGTCAGGGGCGGAAACACCATATATTTT. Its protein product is CASSLVRGGNTIYF.

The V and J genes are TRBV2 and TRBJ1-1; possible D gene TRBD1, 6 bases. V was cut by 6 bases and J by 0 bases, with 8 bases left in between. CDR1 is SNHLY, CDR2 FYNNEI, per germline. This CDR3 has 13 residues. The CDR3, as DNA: TGTGCCAGCAGCGGACAGATGAACACTGAAGCTTTCTTT. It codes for CASSGQMNTEAFF.

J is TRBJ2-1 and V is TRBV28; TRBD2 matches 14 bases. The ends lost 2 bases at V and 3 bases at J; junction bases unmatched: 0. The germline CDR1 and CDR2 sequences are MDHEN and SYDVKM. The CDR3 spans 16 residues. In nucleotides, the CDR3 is TGTGCCAGCAGTTTAGGGACTAGCGGGGGCTACAATGAGCAGTTCTTC. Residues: CASSLGTSGGYNEQFF.

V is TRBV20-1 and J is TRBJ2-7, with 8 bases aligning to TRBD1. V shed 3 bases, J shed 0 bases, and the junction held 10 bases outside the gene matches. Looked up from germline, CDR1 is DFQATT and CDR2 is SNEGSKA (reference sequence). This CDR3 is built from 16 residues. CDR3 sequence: CSASLRQGPGSYEQYF. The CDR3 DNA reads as TGCAGTGCTAGTCTAAGACAGGGGCCCGGCTCCTACGAGCAGTACTTC.

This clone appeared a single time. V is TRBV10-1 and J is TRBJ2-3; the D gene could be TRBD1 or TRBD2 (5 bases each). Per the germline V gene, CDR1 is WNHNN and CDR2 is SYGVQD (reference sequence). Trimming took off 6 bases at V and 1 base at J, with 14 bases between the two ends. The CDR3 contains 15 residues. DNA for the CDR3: TGCGCCAGCAGCCGCGGTGGGGGAGGCACAGATACGCAGTATTTT. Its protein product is CASSRGGGGTDTQYF.

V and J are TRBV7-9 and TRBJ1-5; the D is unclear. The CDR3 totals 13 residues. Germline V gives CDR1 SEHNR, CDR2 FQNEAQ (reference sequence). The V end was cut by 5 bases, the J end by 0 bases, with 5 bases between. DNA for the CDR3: TGTGCCAGCAGCGCGGATAGCAATCAGCCCCAGCATTTT. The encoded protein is CASSADSNQPQHF. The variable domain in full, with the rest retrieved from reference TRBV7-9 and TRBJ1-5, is DTGVSQNPRHKITKRGQNVTFRCDPISEHNRLYWYRQTLGQGPEFLTYFQNEAQLEKSRLLSDRFSAERPKGSFSTLEIQRTEQGDSAMYLCASSADSNQPQHFGDGTRLSIL.

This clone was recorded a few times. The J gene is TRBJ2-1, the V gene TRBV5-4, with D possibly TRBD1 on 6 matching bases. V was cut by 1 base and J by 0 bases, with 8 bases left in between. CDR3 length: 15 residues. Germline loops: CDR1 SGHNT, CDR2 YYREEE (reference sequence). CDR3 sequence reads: CASSLYRASYNEQFF. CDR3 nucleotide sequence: TGTGCCAGCAGCTTGTACAGGGCCTCCTACAATGAGCAGTTCTTC.

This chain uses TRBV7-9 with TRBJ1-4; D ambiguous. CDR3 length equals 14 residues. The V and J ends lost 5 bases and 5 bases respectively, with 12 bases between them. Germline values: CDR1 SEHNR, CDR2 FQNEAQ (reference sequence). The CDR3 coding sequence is TGTGCCAGCAGCCTAAGCGGGGTAAATGAAAAACTGTTTTTT. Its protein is CASSLSGVNEKLFF.